The text below deals with one T cell receptor beta chain. Its target is unknown. TCRdb re-called the reads with MiXCR, one entry per CDR3 protein. This table has 250,000 to 300,000 distinct CDR3 sequences, 20% to 30% appearing once. This sample stems from a study of T cell repertoires in cytomegalovirus infection. Study as a whole: Carrying CMV and the relevant HLA type showed in public TCR beta signatures.

This CDR3 contains 14 residues. The germline V gene encodes CDR1 DFQATT and CDR2 SNEGSKA (reference sequence). Study-level findings and limits: Ex vivo, HLA-C-restricted CMV-specific TCR beta clonotypes prevailed over the rest of the response. There were carriers of CMV plus the relevant HLA, and cumulative public TCR beta family frequency identified them.

The V and J genes are TRBV20-1 and TRBJ1-2; 10 nucleotides line up with TRBD1. This clonotype was obtained from a human donor in good health (CMV status not recorded). Some clones in this sample may be carry-over from other donors' samples. Sequencing used PBMCs. In nucleotides, the CDR3 is TGCACGGGAGGACAGGGGGGCCTGGGGTATGGCTACACCTTC. Its protein is CTGGQGGLGYGYTF.